Shown below are 28 T cell receptor beta chains from a single sample sequenced in a study of blood T cell repertoires in COVID-19. Repertoires were generated with immunoSEQ multiplex PCR, while TCRdb's copy carries only in-frame clones and drops some. The sample holds about 290,000 clones, about nine tenths seen once. The specimen sequenced was peripheral blood. These receptors were collected from a woman aged 30 to 39 with COVID-19, enrolled during active disease.

This rearrangement joins TRBV5-6 to TRBJ2-2, with TRBD2 as a possible D gene (5 bases). Trimming stripped 6 bases from V and 4 bases from J, with 16 bases between. Germline values: CDR1 SGHDT, CDR2 YYEEEE. CDR3 size: 15 residues. In DNA form, the CDR3 reads TGTGCCAGCACCAAACTAGGAATCCTCACCGGGGAGCTGTTTTTT. Its translation is CASTKLGILTGELFF.

This rearrangement joins TRBV19 to TRBJ2-5; TRBD1 matches at 8 bases. V was clipped by 9 bases and J by 9 bases; unmatched bases: 15. Per germline, CDR1 LNHDA and CDR2 SQIVND (reference sequence). CDR3 size: 14 residues. The CDR3 sequence is CASRGQGARDAQYF. In DNA, the CDR3 is TGTGCCAGCAGGGGGCAGGGGGCGCGAGACGCCCAGTACTTC.

The chain is built from TRBV28 and TRBJ2-7, with D maybe TRBD2 (6 bases). Germline CDR1 reads MDHEN; CDR2 reads SYDVKM. The CDR3 runs 19 residues. The germline V and J ends were trimmed by 6 bases and 0 bases, with 27 bases remaining between them. The CDR3, as DNA: TGTGCCAGCAGGCTTGCCGTACTTCTCGGGACTCCCGTCTCCTACGAGCAGTACTTC. Residues: CASRLAVLLGTPVSYEQYF.

The chain recombines TRBV19 with TRBJ1-1, with unresolved D. Germline CDR1 and CDR2: LNHDA and SQIVND (reference sequence). The CDR3 consists of 13 residues. The germline V and J ends were trimmed by 3 bases and 7 bases, with 12 bases remaining between them. CDR3 sequence: CASSIILRDEAFF. In nucleotides, the CDR3 is TGTGCCAGTAGTATCATTCTGAGGGATGAAGCTTTCTTT. Supplemented by reference TRBV19 and TRBJ1-1, the full variable domain reads DGGITQSPKYLFRKEGQNVTLSCEQNLNHDAMYWYRQDPGQGLRLIYYSQIVNDFQKGDIAEGYSVSREKKESFPLTVTSAQKNPTAFYLCASSIILRDEAFFGQGTRLTVV.

This chain connects TRBV5-4 to TRBJ2-7, with D possibly being TRBD1 (6 bases). CDR1 and CDR2 from the germline V gene are SGHNT and YYREEE (reference sequence). This CDR3 spans 14 amino acids. V lost 4 bases and J lost 2, with 13 bases in between. CDR3 sequence: CASSKQGLPYEQYF. The CDR3 DNA reads as TGTGCCAGCAGCAAACAGGGTCTCCCCTACGAGCAGTACTTC.

This chain links TRBV5-4 with TRBJ2-1, with 12 bases matching TRBD2. The germline V gene encodes CDR1 SGHNT and CDR2 YYREEE (reference sequence). J was trimmed by 4 bases and V by 6 bases; bases with no gene match: 5. CDR3 length equals 15 residues. The CDR3 here is CASTSGGAGYNEQFF. The CDR3 DNA reads as TGTGCCAGCACTAGCGGGGGGGCGGGTTACAATGAGCAGTTCTTC.

The rearrangement joins TRBV7-6 to TRBJ2-2, with 7 bases matching TRBD2. Germline V lookup: CDR1 SGHVS, CDR2 FNYEAQ. This CDR3 region has 16 residues. V lost 0 bases to trimming and J lost 2 bases; unmatched junction nucleotides: 3. CDR3 loop: CASSLAGGVNTGELFF. CDR3 sequence (DNA): TGTGCCAGCAGCTTAGCGGGGGGGGTCAACACCGGGGAGCTGTTTTTT.

The chain links TRBV5-5 to TRBJ2-7; no firm D call. The CDR3 covers 16 residues. The germline gives CDR1 SGHKS, CDR2 YYEKEE (reference sequence). V shed 0 bases and J shed 3 bases, with 16 bases lying between them. CDR3 region: CASSLVDSPVFYEQYF. The CDR3 bases are TGTGCCAGCAGCTTGGTTGATAGCCCCGTCTTCTACGAGCAGTACTTC.

V and J are TRBV5-4 and TRBJ2-2; TRBD2 might be the D (5 bases). V was clipped by 3 bases and J by 5 bases, with 14 bases between them. Germline V gene lookup returns CDR1 SGHNT and CDR2 YYREEE (reference sequence). The CDR3 loop spans 15 amino acids. The chain's CDR3 is CASSYGVLMTGELFF. The CDR3 DNA reads as TGTGCCAGCAGCTACGGGGTTTTGATGACCGGGGAGCTGTTTTTT.

The chain uses TRBV3-1 (or the pseudogene TRBV3-2) and TRBJ1-2; no clear D gene. In germline, CDR1 is LGHDT, CDR2 YNNKEL (reference sequence). The ends were cut back, 4 bases at V and 4 bases at J, with 7 bases in the middle. This CDR3 spans 12 amino acids. The CDR3 reads CASSPRGYGYTF. In DNA form, the CDR3 reads TGTGCCAGCAGCCCCCGAGGCTATGGCTACACCTTC.

This clone was picked up a small number of times. The chain recombines TRBV19 with TRBJ1-2, with D unresolved. Germline V gene sequence: CDR1 LNHDA, CDR2 SQIVND (reference sequence). The CDR3 extends over 11 amino acids. The V end was cut by 4 bases, the J end by 3 bases, with 3 bases between. CDR3: CASSTDYGYTF. In DNA, the CDR3 is TGTGCCAGTAGTACGGACTATGGCTACACCTTC.

The chain links TRBV4-1 to TRBJ2-2, with TRBD1 identical over 7 bases. Trimming took 4 bases from V and 0 from J; bases not matched to a gene: 5. Germline V CDR1 and CDR2: MGHRA, YSYEKL. CDR3 length: 16 amino acids. This chain's CDR3 is CASSLPGTANTGELFF. CDR3 bases: TGCGCCAGCAGCCTGCCCGGGACAGCGAACACCGGGGAGCTGTTTTTT.

The chain recombines TRBV5-6 with TRBJ1-6; no reliable D call. The V gene lost 4 bases and the J gene lost 10 bases, with 21 bases spanning the gap. Germline V lookup: CDR1 SGHDT, CDR2 YYEEEE. This CDR3 is 16 amino acids long. This CDR3 is CASSPIRAGILSPLHF. In DNA, the CDR3 is TGTGCCAGCAGCCCCATCCGAGCGGGGATCCTATCACCCCTCCACTTT.

The gene calls are TRBV6-6 and TRBJ1-2; 11 nucleotides align to TRBD1. V was clipped by 3 bases and J by 4 bases; unmatched bases: 4. The CDR3 loop spans 15 amino acids. CDR1 and CDR2 (germline): MNHNY, SVGAGI (reference sequence). For the CDR3, the DNA is TGTGCCAGCAGTTATTCCGGGACAGGGGGCTATGGCTACACCTTC. Its protein is CASSYSGTGGYGYTF.

This chain connects TRBV5-4 to TRBJ1-4; D is possibly TRBD1 (6 bases). CDR1 SGHNT and CDR2 YYREEE come from the germline V gene (reference sequence). The V end was cut by 1 base, the J end by 0 bases, with 16 bases between. The CDR3 is made up of 18 amino acids. The CDR3 sequence is CASSLKARGLATNEKLFF. The DNA for the CDR3 is TGTGCCAGCAGCTTGAAAGCCAGGGGCCTTGCAACTAATGAAAAACTGTTTTTT.

V usage is TRBV5-1 and J usage is TRBJ1-1; D possibly corresponds to TRBD1 (5 bases). The germline V gene has CDR1 SGHRS and CDR2 YFSETQ. Deletions cut 2 bases from V and 2 bases from J, with 19 bases between. The CDR3 contains 17 residues. The CDR3 sequence: CASSFVHRQPPNTEAFF. CDR3 DNA sequence: TGCGCCAGCAGCTTTGTCCACAGACAGCCTCCTAACACTGAAGCTTTCTTT.

The gene calls are TRBV29-1 and TRBJ2-5; 7 bases align to TRBD2. J was trimmed by 10 bases and V by 6 bases; bases with no gene match: 8. Germline loops: CDR1 SQVTM, CDR2 ANQGSEA. The CDR3 length is 11 residues. The DNA for the CDR3 is TGCAGCGTCCCCCGTGGGGGGGACCAGTACTTC. It encodes CSVPRGGDQYF.

The chain uses TRBV5-1 and TRBJ2-7; TRBD1 is a possible D gene (5 bases). Germline V lookup: CDR1 SGHRS, CDR2 YFSETQ. CDR3 length: 20 amino acids. Trimming removed 0 bases at V and 1 base at J, with 26 bases between. The CDR3 loop is CASSLAYRAGSGTPSYEQYF. Here the CDR3 DNA reads TGCGCCAGCAGCTTGGCCTACCGGGCAGGGTCAGGCACTCCGTCCTACGAGCAGTACTTC.

This clone turned up a few times. This rearrangement joins TRBV4-2 to TRBJ1-5; 7 positions agree with TRBD1. V trimming: 4 bases; J trimming: 7 bases; junction bases outside the gene matches: 7. Germline V CDR1 and CDR2: LGHNA, YNFKEQ. The CDR3 has 14 amino acids. The CDR3 spells CASSPQGHGQPQHF. CDR3 nucleotide sequence: TGTGCCAGCAGCCCACAGGGGCACGGGCAGCCCCAGCATTTT.

This sequence joins TRBV6-5 and TRBJ1-5, with D hard to call. Germline V gene sequence: CDR1 MNHEY, CDR2 SVGAGI. This CDR3 spans 13 amino acids. Trimming stripped 6 bases from V and 0 bases from J, with 6 bases between. The CDR3: CASSRYSNQPQHF. The CDR3 region has the DNA TGTGCCAGCAGCCGTTATAGCAATCAGCCCCAGCATTTT.

The rearrangement joins TRBV6-1 to TRBJ2-7; possible D gene TRBD1, 6 bases. Trimming removed 0 bases from V and 4 bases from J, with 16 bases in between. This CDR3 is 16 amino acids long. Per germline, CDR1 MNHNS and CDR2 SASEGT. The CDR3 sequence is CASSEASVGGGYEQYF. DNA for the CDR3: TGTGCCAGCAGTGAAGCGAGTGTAGGGGGTGGATACGAGCAGTACTTC.

The V gene is TRBV27, the J gene TRBJ2-4; 11 bases match TRBD1. This CDR3 contains 14 residues. The germline gives CDR1 MNHEY, CDR2 SMNVEV (reference sequence). Unmatched junction bases numbered 0, after V lost 3 bases and J lost 5 bases. CDR3: CASSLDRGQNIQYF. CDR3 in DNA: TGTGCCAGCAGTTTGGACAGGGGGCAAAACATTCAGTACTTC.

This clone was detected a few times. This rearrangement joins TRBV11-3 to TRBJ1-2, with 7 bases that match TRBD1. J lost 4 bases, V lost 0 bases, and 14 bases had no gene match. The CDR3 has 18 residues. CDR1 SGHNT and CDR2 YENEEA come from the germline V gene. CDR3 residues: CASSLDDRVVRAPYGYTF. CDR3 in DNA: TGTGCCAGCAGCTTAGATGACAGGGTGGTCCGGGCGCCCTATGGCTACACCTTC.

This rearrangement joins TRBV11-2 to TRBJ1-3; D is unresolved. CDR3 size: 13 residues. The V end lost 5 bases, the J end lost 4 bases, and 9 bases lay between the germline ends. Germline lookup yields CDR1 SGHAT and CDR2 FQNNGV. In DNA form, the CDR3 reads TGTGCCAGCAGCCCCACCCAGGGAAACACCATATATTTT. This encodes CASSPTQGNTIYF.

This chain joins TRBV27 and TRBJ1-5; D may be TRBD1 (5 bases). This CDR3 is 16 amino acids long. Germline CDR1 reads MNHEY; CDR2 reads SMNVEV (reference sequence). V was shortened by 0 bases and J by 0 bases, with 9 bases between the two germline ends. CDR3 nucleotide sequence: TGTGCCAGCAGTTTATCGGGGGGGTATAGCAATCAGCCCCAGCATTTT. It yields the protein CASSLSGGYSNQPQHF.

The V call is TRBV27, the J call TRBJ2-7; D possibly corresponds to TRBD1 (5 bases). Germline-derived CDR1 and CDR2 are MNHEY and SMNVEV (reference sequence). V was trimmed by 3 bases and J by 3 bases, leaving 15 bases between them. CDR3 length equals 15 residues. CDR3 amino acids: CASSFRTPIIYEQYF. The CDR3 DNA follows: TGTGCCAGCAGTTTTCGGACACCCATTATCTACGAGCAGTACTTC.

This rearrangement joins TRBV5-6 to TRBJ2-2; D is perhaps TRBD2 (7 bases). Germline loops: CDR1 SGHDT, CDR2 YYEEEE. The CDR3 totals 14 residues. Between the trimmed V and J ends, which lost 4 bases and 4 bases, there was a span of 11 bases. CDR3 nucleotide sequence: TGTGCCAGCAGCGGGCGGGGGCGCACCGGGGAGCTGTTTTTT. Translated: CASSGRGRTGELFF.

The J gene is TRBJ2-3, the V gene TRBV5-4; TRBD2 might be the D (7 bases). There are 16 residues in the CDR3. Germline loops: CDR1 SGHNT, CDR2 YYREEE (reference sequence). V was shortened by 5 bases and J by 6 bases, with 22 bases between the two germline ends. DNA of the CDR3: TGTGCCAGCAGATTCTCTCTGGGGGGGCCGGGGGATACGCAGTATTTT. It encodes CASRFSLGGPGDTQYF. Filled out from reference TRBV5-4 and TRBJ2-3, the complete variable domain reads ETGVTQSPTHLIKTRGQQVTLRCSSQSGHNTVSWYQQALGQGPQFIFQYYREEENGRGNFPPRFSGLQFPNYSSELNVNALELDDSALYLCASRFSLGGPGDTQYFGPGTRLTVL.